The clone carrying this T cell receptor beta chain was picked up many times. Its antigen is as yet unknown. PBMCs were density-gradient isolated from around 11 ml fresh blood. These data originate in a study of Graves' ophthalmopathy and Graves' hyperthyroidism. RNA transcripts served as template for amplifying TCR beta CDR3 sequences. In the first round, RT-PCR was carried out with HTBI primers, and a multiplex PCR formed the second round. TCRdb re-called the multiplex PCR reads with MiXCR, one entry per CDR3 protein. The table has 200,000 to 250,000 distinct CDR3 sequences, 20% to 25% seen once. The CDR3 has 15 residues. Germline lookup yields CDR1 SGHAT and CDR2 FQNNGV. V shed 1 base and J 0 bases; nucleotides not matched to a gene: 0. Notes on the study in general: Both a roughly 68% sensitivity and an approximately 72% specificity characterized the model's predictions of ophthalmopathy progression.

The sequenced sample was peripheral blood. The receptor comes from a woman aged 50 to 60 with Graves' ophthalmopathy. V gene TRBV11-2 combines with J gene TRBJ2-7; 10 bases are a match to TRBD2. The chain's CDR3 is CASSLGLAGSYEQYF. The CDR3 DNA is TGTGCCAGCAGCTTAGGACTAGCGGGCTCCTACGAGCAGTACTTC. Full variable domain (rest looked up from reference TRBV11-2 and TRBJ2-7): EAGVAQSPRYKIIEKRQSVAFWCNPISGHATLYWYQQILGQGPKLLIQFQNNGVVDDSQLPKDRFSAERLKGVDSTLKIQPAKLEDSAVYLCASSLGLAGSYEQYFGPGTRLTVT.